This TCR beta chain was captured in a study of T cell clusters in autoimmune cytopenias. Germline V CDR1 and CDR2: SGHRS, YFSETQ. This CDR3 spans 16 amino acids. Each sample's input was about 250 ng genomic DNA, 38,000 or so genome equivalents. TRB rearrangements were amplified by touch-down multiplex PCR with mixed TRB-A/B primers. TCRdb reprocessed the multiplex PCR reads, keeping one entry per CDR3 protein, no DNA. The sample has 3,000 to 3,500 distinct CDR3 sequences. The sequencing input was peripheral blood. The chain recombines TRBV5-1 with TRBJ2-3; TCRdb indicates TRBD2, and absent DNA this call remains unverified. This clonotype was obtained from a human donor with an autoimmune cytopenia or autoimmune hepatitis (not recorded which). The CDR3 spells CASSLGASGSTDTQYF.